This T cell receptor (beta chain) derives from a study of T cell clones after liver transplantation. Libraries were prepared by immunoSEQ multiplex PCR; TCRdb keeps only in-frame clonotypes and omits some of them. The sample lists approximately 51,000 clones, roughly 71% occurring once. The CDR3 runs 14 residues. V shed 3 bases and J shed 6 bases, with 11 bases lying between them. Per the germline V gene, CDR1 is MDHEN and CDR2 is SYDVKM. This receptor was identified in a human patient who received a liver transplant. Some T cells may be supplied by the graft donor. The sequences come from CD4+ T cells from blood, collected about 56 months after liver transplant. The chain combines TRBV28 with TRBJ1-4, with D unclear. CDR3 nucleotides: TGTGCCAGCAGTTTCCTAGGGATGGATGAAAAACTGTTTTTT. Translating it yields CASSFLGMDEKLFF.